The 2 T cell receptor beta chains below were found in one sample sequenced in a study of monozygotic twins with inflammatory bowel disease. TCRdb reprocessed the 5' RACE reads, keeping one entry per CDR3 protein, no DNA. The data show more than 300,000 distinct CDR3 sequences, and the top ten clones hold 5.6%. The sample consisted of blood. These receptors all come from a human donor with ulcerative colitis or Crohn's disease, or a healthy co-twin of an affected twin (not recorded which).

The chain uses TRBV10-2 and TRBJ2-2; the TCRdb D gene call, TRBD1, has no DNA to confirm it. Germline V gene data show CDR1 as WSHSY and CDR2 as SAAADI. This CDR3 is 14 amino acids long. This CDR3 reads CASESREVTGELFF.

CDR3 region: CASTYRDRGGVSNQPQHF. The V and J genes are TRBV19 and TRBJ1-5; TCRdb indicates TRBD1, and absent DNA this call remains unverified. The CDR3 has 18 residues. Germline lookup yields CDR1 LNHDA and CDR2 SQIVND (reference sequence).